Listed here is a single TCR beta chain. Its target is not known. The CDR3 sequence is 14 residues long. V shed 3 bases and J shed 4 bases, with 14 bases lying between them. The V gene's germline CDR1 is SQVTM and CDR2 ANQGSEA. This specimen belongs to a study of beta chain features in type 1 diabetes. For the study at large: Across every sample, around 98 million sorted cells were examined in total.

The whole isolated RNA underwent reverse transcription, so sequencing captured expressed TCRB transcripts. This table comes from immunoSEQ multiplex PCR, and its TCRdb copy is limited to in-frame clones, with some not included. The table shows roughly 150,000 clones, with about 63% occurring only once. General study points: Relative to healthy donors, patients appeared to have naive, central memory and Treg TCRB repertoires that were more similar. The study found moderately but significantly shorter TCRB CDR3s in all four CD4+ subsets of Type 1 diabetes patients.

Sorting that relied on CD45RO/CCR7/CD25/CD127/CD95/CD27 yielded CD4+ naive, central memory, regulatory and stem cell-like memory cells. Sorting gave populations that all exceeded 95% purity. The V and J genes are TRBV29-1 and TRBJ2-3, with TRBD1 as a possible D gene (6 bases). The receptor was isolated from a man aged 25-40 years with type 1 diabetes. The sequenced sample was naive CD4+ T cells from blood. CDR3 amino acids: CSVDGGFRPDTQYF. CDR3 coding DNA: TGCAGCGTTGATGGGGGCTTCAGGCCAGATACGCAGTATTTT.